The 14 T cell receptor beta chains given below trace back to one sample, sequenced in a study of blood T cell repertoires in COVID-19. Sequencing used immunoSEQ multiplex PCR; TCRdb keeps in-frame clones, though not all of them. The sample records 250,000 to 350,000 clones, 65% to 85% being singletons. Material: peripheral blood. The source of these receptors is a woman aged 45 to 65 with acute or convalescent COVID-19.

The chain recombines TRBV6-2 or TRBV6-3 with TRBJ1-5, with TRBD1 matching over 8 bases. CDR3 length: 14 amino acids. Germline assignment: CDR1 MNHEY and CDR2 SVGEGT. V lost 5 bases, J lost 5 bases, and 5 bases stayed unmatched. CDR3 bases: TGTGCCAGCAGTCACGACAGGGGCTATCAGCCCCAGCATTTT. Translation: CASSHDRGYQPQHF.

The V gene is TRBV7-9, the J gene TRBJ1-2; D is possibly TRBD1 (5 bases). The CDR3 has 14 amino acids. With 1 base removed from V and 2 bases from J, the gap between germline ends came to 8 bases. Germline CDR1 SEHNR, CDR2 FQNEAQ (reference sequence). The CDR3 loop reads CASSLGGENYGYTF. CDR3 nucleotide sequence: TGTGCCAGCAGCTTAGGGGGGGAGAACTATGGCTACACCTTC.

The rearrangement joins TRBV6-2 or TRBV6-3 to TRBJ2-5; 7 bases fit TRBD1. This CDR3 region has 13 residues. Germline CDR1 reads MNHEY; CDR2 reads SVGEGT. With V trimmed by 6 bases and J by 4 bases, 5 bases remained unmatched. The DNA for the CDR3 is TGTGCCAGCAGCCGTGCAGGGGGAGAGACCCAGTACTTC. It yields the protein CASSRAGGETQYF.

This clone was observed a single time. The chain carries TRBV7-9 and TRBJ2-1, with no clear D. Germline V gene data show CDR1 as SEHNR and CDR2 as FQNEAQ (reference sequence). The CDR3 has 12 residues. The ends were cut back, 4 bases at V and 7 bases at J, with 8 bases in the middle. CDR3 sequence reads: CASSSLGNEQFF. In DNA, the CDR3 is TGTGCCAGCAGCTCTCTCGGGAATGAGCAGTTCTTC.

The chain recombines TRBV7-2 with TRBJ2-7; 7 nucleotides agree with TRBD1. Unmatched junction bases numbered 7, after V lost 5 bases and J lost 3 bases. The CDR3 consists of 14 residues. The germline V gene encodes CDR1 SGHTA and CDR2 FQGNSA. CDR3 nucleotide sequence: TGTGCCAGCAGCCCGGGACAGCTTTACTACGAGCAGTACTTC. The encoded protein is CASSPGQLYYEQYF.

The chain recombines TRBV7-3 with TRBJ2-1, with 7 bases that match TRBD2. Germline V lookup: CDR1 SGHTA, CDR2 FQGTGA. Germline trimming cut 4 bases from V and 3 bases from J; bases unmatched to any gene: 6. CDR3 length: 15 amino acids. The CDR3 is CASSSAGLLYNEQFF. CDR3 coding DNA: TGTGCCAGCAGCTCAGCGGGACTGCTCTACAATGAGCAGTTCTTC.

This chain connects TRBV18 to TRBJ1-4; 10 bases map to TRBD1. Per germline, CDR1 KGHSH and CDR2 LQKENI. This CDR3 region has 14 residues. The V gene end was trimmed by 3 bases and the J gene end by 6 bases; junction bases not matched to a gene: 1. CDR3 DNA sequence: TGTGCCAGCTCACCCGGGACAGGGGATGAAAAACTGTTTTTT. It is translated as CASSPGTGDEKLFF.

This chain's CDR3 is CASSLGSSGRSYEQYF. CDR3 coding DNA: TGCGCCAGCAGCTTGGGGTCTAGCGGGAGGTCCTACGAGCAGTACTTC. The gene calls are TRBV5-1 and TRBJ2-7; 11 nucleotides agree with TRBD2. Per the germline V gene, CDR1 is SGHRS and CDR2 is YFSETQ. This CDR3 has 16 residues. V trimming: 0 bases; J trimming: 1 base; junction bases outside the gene matches: 3.

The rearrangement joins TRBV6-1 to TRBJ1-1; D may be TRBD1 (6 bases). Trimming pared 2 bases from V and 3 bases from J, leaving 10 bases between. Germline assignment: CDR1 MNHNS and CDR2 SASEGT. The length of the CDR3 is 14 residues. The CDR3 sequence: CASSEQGMDTEAFF. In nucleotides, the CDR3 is TGTGCCAGCAGTGAACAGGGGATGGACACTGAAGCTTTCTTT.

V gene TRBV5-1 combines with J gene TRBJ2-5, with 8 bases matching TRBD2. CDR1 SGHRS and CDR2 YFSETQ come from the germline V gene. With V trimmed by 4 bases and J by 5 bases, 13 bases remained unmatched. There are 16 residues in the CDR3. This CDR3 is CASSTGSSGSLETQYF. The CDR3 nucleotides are TGCGCCAGCAGCACAGGGTCCAGCGGGAGTTTGGAGACCCAGTACTTC. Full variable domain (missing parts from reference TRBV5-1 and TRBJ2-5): KAGVTQTPRYLIKTRGQQVTLSCSPISGHRSVSWYQQTPGQGLQFLFEYFSETQRNKGNFPGRFSGRQFSNSRSEMNVSTLELGDSALYLCASSTGSSGSLETQYFGPGTRLLVL.

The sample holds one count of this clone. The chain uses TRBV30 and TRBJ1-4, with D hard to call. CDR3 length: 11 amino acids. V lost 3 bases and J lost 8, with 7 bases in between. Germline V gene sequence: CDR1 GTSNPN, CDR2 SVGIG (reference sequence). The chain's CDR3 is CAWSPGEKLFF. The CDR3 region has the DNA TGTGCCTGGAGCCCGGGGGAAAAACTGTTTTTT. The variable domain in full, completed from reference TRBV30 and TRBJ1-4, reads SQTIHQWPATLVQPVGSPLSLECTVEGTSNPNLYWYRQAAGRGLQLLFYSVGIGQISSEVPQNLSASRPQDRQFILSSKKLLLSDSGFYLCAWSPGEKLFFGSGTQLSVL.

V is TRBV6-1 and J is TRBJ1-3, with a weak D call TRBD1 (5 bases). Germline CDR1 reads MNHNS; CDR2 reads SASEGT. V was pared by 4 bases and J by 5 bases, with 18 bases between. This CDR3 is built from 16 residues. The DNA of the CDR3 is TGTGCCAGCAGTGCCGCGGGGCAGTATACAAGAAACACCATATATTTT. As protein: CASSAAGQYTRNTIYF.

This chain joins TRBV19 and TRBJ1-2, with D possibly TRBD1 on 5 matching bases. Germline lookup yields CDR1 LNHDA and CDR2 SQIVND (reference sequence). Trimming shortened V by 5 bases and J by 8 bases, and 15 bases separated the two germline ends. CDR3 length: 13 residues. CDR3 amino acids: CASSRQGQGGYTF. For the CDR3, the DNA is TGTGCCAGTAGTCGGCAGGGCCAGGGCGGCTACACCTTC.

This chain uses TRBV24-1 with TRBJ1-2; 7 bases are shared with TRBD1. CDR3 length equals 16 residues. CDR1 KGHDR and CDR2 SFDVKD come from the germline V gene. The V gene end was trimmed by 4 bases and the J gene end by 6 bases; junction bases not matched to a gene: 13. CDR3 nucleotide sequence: TGTGCCACCAGTGACCCGGCGGAAGCAGGGGGTCATGGCTACACCTTC. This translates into CATSDPAEAGGHGYTF.